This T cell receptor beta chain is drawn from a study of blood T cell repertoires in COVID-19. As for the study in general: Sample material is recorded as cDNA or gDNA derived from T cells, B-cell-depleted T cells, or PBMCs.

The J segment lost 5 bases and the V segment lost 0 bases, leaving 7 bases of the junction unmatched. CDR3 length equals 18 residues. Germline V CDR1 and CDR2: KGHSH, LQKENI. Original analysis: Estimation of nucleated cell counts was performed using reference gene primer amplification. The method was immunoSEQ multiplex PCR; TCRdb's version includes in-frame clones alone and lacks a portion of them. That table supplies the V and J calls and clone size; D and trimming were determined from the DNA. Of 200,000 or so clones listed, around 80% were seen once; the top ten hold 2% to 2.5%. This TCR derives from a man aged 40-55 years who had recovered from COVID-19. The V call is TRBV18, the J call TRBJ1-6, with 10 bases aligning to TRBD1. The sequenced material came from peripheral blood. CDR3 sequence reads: CASSPPRQGANDNSPLHF. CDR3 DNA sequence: TGTGCCAGCTCACCACCGAGACAGGGGGCCAATGATAATTCACCCCTCCACTTT.